This TCR beta chain was documented in a study of molecular identifiers for immune sequencing clone quantification. Study-level background: Four of five RNA aliquots from around 20,000 or 100,000 naive CD8 T cells were sequenced. Findings and limits, study-wide: Clones above 20 RNA copies contained over 98% of effector molecules and under 1% of naive molecules. Jurkat TCR RNA from one cell was spiked into about a million naive cells, and it was reportedly detectable there.

Using its own MiXCR run on the PCR reads, TCRdb lists one record per CDR3 protein. The sample includes some 59,000 distinct CDR3 sequences, around 25% of them seen just once. This clonotype was seen only a few times. What it binds is unknown. There are 20 residues in the CDR3. The V segment lost 0 bases and the J segment 3 bases; nucleotides outside the gene matches: 14. This chain links TRBV23-1 with TRBJ2-4; 10 bases are shared with TRBD1. TRBV23-1 counts as an open reading frame of uncertain function. This TCR was recovered from a human donor in good health. Some libraries in this study had Jurkat cell RNA spiked in. The sample was naive CD8+ T cells from blood, with Jurkat cell RNA spiked in. This sample's subset: FACS-sorted CD8+CD4-CCR7+CD45RA+ naive T cells. The CDR3 loop reads CASSQSELEMRTGGKNIQYF. In nucleotides, the CDR3 is TGCGCCAGCAGTCAATCGGAATTGGAGATGAGGACAGGGGGCAAAAACATTCAGTACTTC.